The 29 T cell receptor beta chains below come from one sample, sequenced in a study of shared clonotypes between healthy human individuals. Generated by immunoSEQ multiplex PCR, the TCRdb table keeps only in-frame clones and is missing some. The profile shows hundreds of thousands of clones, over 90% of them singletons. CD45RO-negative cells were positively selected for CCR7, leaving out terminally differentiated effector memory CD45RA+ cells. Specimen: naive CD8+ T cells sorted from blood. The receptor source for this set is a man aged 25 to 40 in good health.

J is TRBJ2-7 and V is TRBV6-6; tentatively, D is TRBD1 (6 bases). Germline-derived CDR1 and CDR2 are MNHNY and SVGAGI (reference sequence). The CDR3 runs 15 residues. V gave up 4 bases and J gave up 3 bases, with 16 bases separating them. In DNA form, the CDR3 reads TGTGCCAGCAGTTGGGACAACCGCGACTTCTACGAGCAGTACTTC. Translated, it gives CASSWDNRDFYEQYF.

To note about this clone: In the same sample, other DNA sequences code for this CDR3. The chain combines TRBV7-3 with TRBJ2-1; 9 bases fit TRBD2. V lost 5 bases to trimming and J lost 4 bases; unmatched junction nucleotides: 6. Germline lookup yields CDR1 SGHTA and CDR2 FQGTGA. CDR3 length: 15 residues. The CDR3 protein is CASSLIAGEYNEQFF. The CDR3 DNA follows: TGTGCCAGCAGCCTCATAGCGGGAGAGTACAATGAGCAGTTCTTC.

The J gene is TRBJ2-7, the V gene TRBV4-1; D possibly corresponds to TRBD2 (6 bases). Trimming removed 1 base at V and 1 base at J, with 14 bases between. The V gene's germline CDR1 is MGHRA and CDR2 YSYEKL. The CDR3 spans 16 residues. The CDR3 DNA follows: TGCGCCAGCAGCCAAGTTACCGGGGCGGGATCCTACGAGCAGTACTTC. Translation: CASSQVTGAGSYEQYF.

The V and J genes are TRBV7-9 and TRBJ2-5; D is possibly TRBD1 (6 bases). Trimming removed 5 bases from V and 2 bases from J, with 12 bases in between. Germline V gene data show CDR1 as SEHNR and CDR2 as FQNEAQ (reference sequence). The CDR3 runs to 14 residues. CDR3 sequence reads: CASSQGWGQETQYF. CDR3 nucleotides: TGTGCCAGCAGCCAGGGGTGGGGGCAAGAGACCCAGTACTTC. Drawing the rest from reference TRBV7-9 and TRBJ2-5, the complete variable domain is DTGVSQNPRHKITKRGQNVTFRCDPISEHNRLYWYRQTLGQGPEFLTYFQNEAQLEKSRLLSDRFSAERPKGSFSTLEIQRTEQGDSAMYLCASSQGWGQETQYFGPGTRLLVL.

CDR3 sequence (DNA): TGTGCCAGCAGCCAATTAGGGGTCTCTGAGCAGTACTTC. This sequence encodes CASSQLGVSEQYF. This chain connects TRBV16 to TRBJ2-7, with D maybe TRBD1 (5 bases). The germline V gene has CDR1 KGHSY and CDR2 FQNENV. The V gene lost 1 base and the J gene lost 7 bases, with 11 bases spanning the gap. CDR3 length: 13 residues.

CDR3 nucleotides: TGTGCCAGCAGCTTCGGCGGGAGTCTAGAGACCCAGTACTTC. It specifies CASSFGGSLETQYF. The chain links TRBV5-6 to TRBJ2-5; TRBD2 agrees at 7 bases. The CDR3 spans 14 residues. Trimming removed 2 bases from V and 4 bases from J; junction bases left unmatched: 5. From germline, CDR1 is SGHDT and CDR2 YYEEEE.

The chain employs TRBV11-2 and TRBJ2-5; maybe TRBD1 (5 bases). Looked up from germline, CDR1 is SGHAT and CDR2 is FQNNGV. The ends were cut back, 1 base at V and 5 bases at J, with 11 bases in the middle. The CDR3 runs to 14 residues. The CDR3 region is CASSLAGFVETQYF. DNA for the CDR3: TGTGCCAGCAGCTTAGCAGGGTTTGTTGAGACCCAGTACTTC.

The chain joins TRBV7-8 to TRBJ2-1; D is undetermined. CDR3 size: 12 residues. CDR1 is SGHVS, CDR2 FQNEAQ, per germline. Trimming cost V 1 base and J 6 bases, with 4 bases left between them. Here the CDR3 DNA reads TGTGCCAGCAGCTTAGATGGCAATGAGCAGTTCTTC. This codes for CASSLDGNEQFF.

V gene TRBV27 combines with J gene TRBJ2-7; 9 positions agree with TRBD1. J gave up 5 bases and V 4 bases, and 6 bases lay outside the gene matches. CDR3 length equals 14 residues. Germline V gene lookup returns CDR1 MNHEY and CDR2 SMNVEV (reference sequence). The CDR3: CASSYRGTGHEQYF. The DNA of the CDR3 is TGTGCCAGCAGTTACCGAGGGACAGGGCACGAGCAGTACTTC.

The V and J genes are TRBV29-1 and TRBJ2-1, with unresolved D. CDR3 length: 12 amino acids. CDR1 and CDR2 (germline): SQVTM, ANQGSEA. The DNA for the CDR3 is TGCGGGCACGAGGTAAACTACAATGAGCAGTTCTTC. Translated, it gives CGHEVNYNEQFF.

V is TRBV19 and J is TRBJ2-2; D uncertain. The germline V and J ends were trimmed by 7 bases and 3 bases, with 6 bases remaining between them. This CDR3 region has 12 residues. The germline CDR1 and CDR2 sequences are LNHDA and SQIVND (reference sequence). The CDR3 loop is CASNKDTGELFF. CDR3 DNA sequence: TGTGCCAGTAACAAGGACACCGGGGAGCTGTTTTTT.

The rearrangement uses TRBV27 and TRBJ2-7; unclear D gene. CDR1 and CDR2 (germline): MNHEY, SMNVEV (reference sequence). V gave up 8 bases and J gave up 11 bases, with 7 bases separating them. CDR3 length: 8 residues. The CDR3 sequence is CASSKEYF. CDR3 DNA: TGTGCCAGCTCAAAGGAGTACTTC.

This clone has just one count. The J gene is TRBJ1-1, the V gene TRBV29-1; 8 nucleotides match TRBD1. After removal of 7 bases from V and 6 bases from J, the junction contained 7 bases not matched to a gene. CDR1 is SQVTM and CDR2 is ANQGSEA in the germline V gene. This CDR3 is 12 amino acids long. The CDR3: CSGGQGFPEAFF. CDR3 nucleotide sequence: TGCAGCGGCGGACAGGGATTCCCTGAAGCTTTCTTT.

Written as DNA, the CDR3 is TGTGCCAGCAGTGTTGTATCGTATAGCGGGAGCCCCGGGGAGCTGTTTTTT. Its protein is CASSVVSYSGSPGELFF. This sequence joins TRBV2 and TRBJ2-2; 9 bases fit TRBD2. Trimming removed 4 bases from V and 6 bases from J; junction bases left unmatched: 12. This CDR3 has 17 residues. Germline assignment: CDR1 SNHLY and CDR2 FYNNEI.

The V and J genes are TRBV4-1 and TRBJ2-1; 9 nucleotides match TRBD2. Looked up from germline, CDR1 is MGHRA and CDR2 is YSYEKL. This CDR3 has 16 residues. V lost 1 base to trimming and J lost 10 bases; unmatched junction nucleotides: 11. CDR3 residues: CASSQVVAGGPREQFF. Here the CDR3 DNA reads TGCGCCAGCAGCCAAGTGGTGGCGGGAGGGCCTCGGGAGCAGTTCTTC.

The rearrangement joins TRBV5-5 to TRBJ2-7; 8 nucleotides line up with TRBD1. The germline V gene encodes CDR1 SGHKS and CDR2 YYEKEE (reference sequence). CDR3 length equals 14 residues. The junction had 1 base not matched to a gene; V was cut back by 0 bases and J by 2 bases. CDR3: CASSLEGQAYEQYF. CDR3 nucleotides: TGTGCCAGCAGCTTGGAGGGACAGGCCTACGAGCAGTACTTC.

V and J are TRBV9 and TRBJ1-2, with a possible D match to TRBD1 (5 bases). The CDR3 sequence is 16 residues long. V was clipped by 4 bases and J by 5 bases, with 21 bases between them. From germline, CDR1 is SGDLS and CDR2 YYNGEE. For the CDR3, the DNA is TGTGCCAGCAGCCCTCGAGACAGCGGGAGTATTTATGGCTACACCTTC. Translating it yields CASSPRDSGSIYGYTF.

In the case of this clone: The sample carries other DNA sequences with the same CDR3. As DNA, the CDR3 is TGTGCCAGCAGTTTCCCCGGCATGAACACTGAAGCTTTCTTT. It yields the protein CASSFPGMNTEAFF. The rearrangement links TRBV28 to TRBJ1-1; D gene ambiguous. The CDR3 totals 14 residues. Between the trimmed V and J ends, which lost 3 bases and 0 bases, there was a span of 8 bases. Per germline, CDR1 MDHEN and CDR2 SYDVKM.

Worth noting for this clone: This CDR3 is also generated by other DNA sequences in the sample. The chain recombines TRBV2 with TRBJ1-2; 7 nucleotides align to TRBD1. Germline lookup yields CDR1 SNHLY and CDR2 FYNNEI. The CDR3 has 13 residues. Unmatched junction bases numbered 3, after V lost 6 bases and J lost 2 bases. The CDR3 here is CASRGTENYGYTF. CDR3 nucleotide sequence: TGTGCCAGCAGGGGGACAGAAAACTATGGCTACACCTTC.

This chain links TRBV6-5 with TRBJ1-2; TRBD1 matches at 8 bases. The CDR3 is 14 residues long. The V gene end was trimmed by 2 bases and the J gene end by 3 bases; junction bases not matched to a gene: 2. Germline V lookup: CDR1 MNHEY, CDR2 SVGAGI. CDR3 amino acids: CASSYTGGYYGYTF. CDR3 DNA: TGTGCCAGCAGTTACACAGGGGGATACTATGGCTACACCTTC.

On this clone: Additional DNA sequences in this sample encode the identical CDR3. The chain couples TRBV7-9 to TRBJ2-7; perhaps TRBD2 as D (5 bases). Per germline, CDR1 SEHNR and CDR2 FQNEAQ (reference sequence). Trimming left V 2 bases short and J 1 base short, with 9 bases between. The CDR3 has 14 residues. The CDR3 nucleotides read TGTGCCAGCAGCTTATCGGGGTCTTCCTACGAGCAGTACTTC. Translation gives CASSLSGSSYEQYF.

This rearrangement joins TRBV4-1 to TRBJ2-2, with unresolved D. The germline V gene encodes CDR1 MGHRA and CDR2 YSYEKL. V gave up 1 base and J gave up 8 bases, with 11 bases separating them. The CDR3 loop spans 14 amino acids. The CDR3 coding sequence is TGCGCCAGCAGCCAAGCGGCTACGAGGGGGGAGCTGTTTTTT. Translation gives CASSQAATRGELFF.

The CDR3 DNA reads as TGTGCCAGCAGCTTGGGCCTGAGGGGGGGTGAGCAGTTCTTC. Translating gives CASSLGLRGGEQFF. The chain employs TRBV11-2 and TRBJ2-1; the D gene is possibly TRBD2 (7 bases). The CDR3 loop spans 14 amino acids. The germline V gene encodes CDR1 SGHAT and CDR2 FQNNGV. The germline V and J ends were trimmed by 3 bases and 9 bases, with 15 bases remaining between them. Using reference TRBV11-2 and TRBJ2-1 for the parts outside the CDR3, the full variable domain is EAGVAQSPRYKIIEKRQSVAFWCNPISGHATLYWYQQILGQGPKLLIQFQNNGVVDDSQLPKDRFSAERLKGVDSTLKIQPAKLEDSAVYLCASSLGLRGGEQFFGPGTRLTVL.

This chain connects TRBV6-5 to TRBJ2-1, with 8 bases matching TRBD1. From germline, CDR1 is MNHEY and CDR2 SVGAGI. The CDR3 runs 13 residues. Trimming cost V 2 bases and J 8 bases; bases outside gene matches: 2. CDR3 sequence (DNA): TGTGCCAGCAGTTACCGGACAGGGCATGAGCAGTTCTTC. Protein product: CASSYRTGHEQFF.

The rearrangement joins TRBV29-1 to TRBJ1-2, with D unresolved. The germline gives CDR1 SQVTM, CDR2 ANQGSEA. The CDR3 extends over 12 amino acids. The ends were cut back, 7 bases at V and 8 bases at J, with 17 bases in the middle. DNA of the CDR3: TGCAGCGCGAGGGAAACTGGCTGGGGCTACACCTTC. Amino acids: CSARETGWGYTF.

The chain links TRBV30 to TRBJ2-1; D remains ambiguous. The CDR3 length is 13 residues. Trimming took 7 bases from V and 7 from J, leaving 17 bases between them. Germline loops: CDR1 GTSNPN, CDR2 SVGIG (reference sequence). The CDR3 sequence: CAFLGFNKNEQFF. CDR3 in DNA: TGTGCCTTCCTAGGGTTTAATAAGAATGAGCAGTTCTTC.

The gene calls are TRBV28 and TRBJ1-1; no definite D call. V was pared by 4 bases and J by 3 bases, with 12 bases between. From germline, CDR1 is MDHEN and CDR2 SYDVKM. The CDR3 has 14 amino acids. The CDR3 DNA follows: TGTGCCAGCAGTTCCTCTATCGGGGACACTGAAGCTTTCTTT. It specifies CASSSSIGDTEAFF.

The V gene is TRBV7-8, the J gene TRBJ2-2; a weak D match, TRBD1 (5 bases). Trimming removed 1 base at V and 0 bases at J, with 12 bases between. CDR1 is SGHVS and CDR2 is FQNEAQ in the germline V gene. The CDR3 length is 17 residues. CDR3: CASSLVVAGSNTGELFF. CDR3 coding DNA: TGTGCCAGCAGCTTAGTTGTGGCAGGGTCGAACACCGGGGAGCTGTTTTTT.

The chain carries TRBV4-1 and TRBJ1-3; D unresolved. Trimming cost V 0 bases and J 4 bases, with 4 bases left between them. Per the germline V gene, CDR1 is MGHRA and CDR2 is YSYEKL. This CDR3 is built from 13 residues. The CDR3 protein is CASSQDSGNTIYF. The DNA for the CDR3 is TGCGCCAGCAGCCAAGATTCCGGAAACACCATATATTTT.